These 25 T cell receptor beta chains came from one sample sequenced in a study of cytomegalovirus exposure and HLA in healthy donors. Both 60 Vbeta primers and 13 Jbeta primers went into the PCR. Sequencing used immunoSEQ multiplex PCR; TCRdb keeps in-frame clones, though not all of them. The sample shows 95,000 to 100,000 clones, around 77% of them seen only once. Specimen: PBMCs. The origin of the receptors is a man in his forties in good health and CMV-seronegative.

This rearrangement joins TRBV9 to TRBJ2-1; the D gene is possibly TRBD2 (6 bases). V lost 0 bases, J lost 1 base, and 17 bases lay in between. The CDR3 sequence is 18 residues long. CDR1 is SGDLS and CDR2 is YYNGEE in the germline V gene. As DNA, the CDR3 is TGTGCCAGCAGCGTAGTAACTGCTAGCCTAGCGTCCTACAATGAGCAGTTCTTC. This encodes CASSVVTASLASYNEQFF. Drawing the rest from reference TRBV9 and TRBJ2-1, the complete variable domain is DSGVTQTPKHLITATGQRVTLRCSPRSGDLSVYWYQQSLDQGLQFLIQYYNGEERAKGNILERFSAQQFPDLHSELNLSSLELGDSALYFCASSVVTASLASYNEQFFGPGTRLTVL.

This rearrangement joins TRBV2 to TRBJ1-2; D not certain. V gave up 4 bases and J gave up 0 bases, with 6 bases separating them. This CDR3 is built from 13 residues. Germline CDR1 and CDR2: SNHLY and FYNNEI. CDR3 in amino acids: CASSAEANYGYTF. In nucleotides, the CDR3 is TGTGCCAGCAGTGCGGAGGCTAACTATGGCTACACCTTC.

V usage is TRBV5-1 and J usage is TRBJ1-3, with no clear D. Judging by the DNA end, TRBJ2-2 fits better; the J call may be wrong. The CDR3 has 14 residues. Germline values: CDR1 SGHRS, CDR2 YFSETQ. CDR3 sequence reads: CASSSGSRSGELFF. DNA for the CDR3: TGCGCCAGCAGCTCGGGCAGTCGGTCCGGGGAGCTGTTTTTT.

This clone was found once. The junction departs from germline at one end; a sequencing error may be responsible. The gene calls are TRBV7-6 and TRBJ1-1; TRBD1 might be the D (5 bases). CDR1 and CDR2 (germline): SGHVS, FNYEAQ. CDR3 length equals 17 residues. The CDR3 bases are TGTGCGAGCAGCTCTATAGAGGGACTGAGTTTGGGTACTGAAGCTTTCTTT. Translation: CASSSIEGLSLGTEAFF.

This clone has a handful of counts. The chain joins TRBV6-7 to TRBJ2-7; D might be TRBD1 (7 bases). TRBV6-7 is reported as an ORF; its role is uncertain. Trimming took 7 bases from V and 4 from J, leaving 17 bases between them. The CDR3 is made up of 14 amino acids. The CDR3 DNA sequence: TGTGCCAGCAAGGAGGGGGCAGGTCGATACGAGCAGTACTTC. This sequence encodes CASKEGAGRYEQYF.

The chain recombines TRBV27 with TRBJ2-2, with D hard to call. The ends were cut back, 5 bases at V and 7 bases at J, with 14 bases in the middle. The CDR3 is made up of 14 amino acids. Germline V gene sequence: CDR1 MNHEY, CDR2 SMNVEV (reference sequence). Here the CDR3 reads CASSPLLAGGELFF. Written as DNA, the CDR3 is TGTGCCAGCAGTCCACTCTTGGCAGGCGGGGAGCTGTTTTTT.

The genes are TRBV2 and TRBJ1-2; 7 bases line up with TRBD1. With 6 bases clipped from V and 0 bases from J, the junction kept 7 bases outside the gene matches. The CDR3 contains 15 residues. Germline assignment: CDR1 SNHLY and CDR2 FYNNEI. The CDR3 sequence: CASRWDREANYGYTF. In DNA form, the CDR3 reads TGTGCCAGCAGATGGGACAGAGAAGCTAACTATGGCTACACCTTC.

The sample holds one count of this clone. The CDR3 here is CASSLVGQGAGYTF. CDR3 nucleotides: TGTGCCAGCAGCTTAGTTGGCCAGGGGGCTGGCTACACCTTC. The rearrangement links TRBV7-9 to TRBJ1-2; the match to TRBD1 covers 8 bases. CDR3 length: 14 residues. In germline, CDR1 is SEHNR, CDR2 FQNEAQ (reference sequence). V was pared by 1 base and J by 7 bases, with 5 bases of the junction left unmatched.

This clone has only a few counts. The chain has TRBV5-6 and TRBJ1-4, with D maybe TRBD1 (5 bases). The CDR3 spans 15 residues. V lost 4 bases, J lost 6 bases, and 16 bases lay in between. Germline-derived CDR1 and CDR2 are SGHDT and YYEEEE. The CDR3 region has the DNA TGTGCCAGCAGCGAACTCAGGGATGGGGATGAAAAACTGTTTTTT. It yields the protein CASSELRDGDEKLFF.

V gene TRBV19 combines with J gene TRBJ1-3; D remains unclear. Germline CDR1 LNHDA, CDR2 SQIVND (reference sequence). The CDR3 is made up of 14 amino acids. Trimming removed 3 bases from V and 0 bases from J, with 6 bases in between. The DNA for the CDR3 is TGTGCCAGTAGTATCTCCAGCTCTGGAAACACCATATATTTT. Amino acids: CASSISSSGNTIYF.

The chain employs TRBV7-9 and TRBJ2-7, with 9 nucleotides matching TRBD2. The CDR3 spans 13 residues. V gave up 2 bases and J gave up 6 bases; unmatched junction bases: 2. The germline V gene encodes CDR1 SEHNR and CDR2 FQNEAQ (reference sequence). The CDR3, as DNA: TGTGCCAGCAGCTTAAGGACTAGCGCCGAGCAGTACTTC. It translates to CASSLRTSAEQYF.

The V gene is TRBV29-1, the J gene TRBJ2-2; possible D gene TRBD1, 5 bases. V was shortened by 6 bases and J by 0 bases, with 5 bases between the two germline ends. CDR1 is SQVTM and CDR2 is ANQGSEA in the germline V gene. This CDR3 region has 12 residues. The CDR3: CSVQANTGELFF. In DNA, the CDR3 is TGCAGCGTACAGGCGAACACCGGGGAGCTGTTTTTT.

The chain joins TRBV5-1 to TRBJ1-2; TRBD1 agrees at 10 bases. CDR3 length equals 16 residues. Germline CDR1 reads SGHRS; CDR2 reads YFSETQ. V trimming: 3 bases; J trimming: 3 bases; junction bases outside the gene matches: 8. The CDR3 nucleotides read TGCGCCAGCAGCTCTCGCCCCGGGACAGGGGACTATGGCTACACCTTC. Translating it yields CASSSRPGTGDYGYTF. Full variable domain (rest looked up from reference TRBV5-1 and TRBJ1-2): KAGVTQTPRYLIKTRGQQVTLSCSPISGHRSVSWYQQTPGQGLQFLFEYFSETQRNKGNFPGRFSGRQFSNSRSEMNVSTLELGDSALYLCASSSRPGTGDYGYTFGSGTRLTVV.

In this sample, this clone turned up a few times. This rearrangement joins TRBV5-1 to TRBJ1-5; 7 nucleotides match TRBD1. The CDR3 contains 14 residues. CDR1 and CDR2 (germline): SGHRS, YFSETQ. V lost 3 bases to trimming and J lost 4 bases; unmatched junction nucleotides: 4. The CDR3 here is CASSSGTENQPQHF. The CDR3, as DNA: TGCGCCAGCAGCTCGGGGACAGAAAATCAGCCCCAGCATTTT.

This clone was found a few times. The gene calls are TRBV10-3 and TRBJ2-1, with 7 bases that match TRBD2. The CDR3 is 12 residues long. Losses at the gene ends were 10 bases for V and 5 bases for J; bases not matched to a gene: 5. From germline, CDR1 is ENHRY and CDR2 SYGVKD. The CDR3 DNA is TGTGCCACCGGGGGGTCCAACAATGAGCAGTTCTTC. It encodes CATGGSNNEQFF.

The rearrangement uses TRBV10-3 and TRBJ2-3, with TRBD1 matching over 7 bases. The CDR3 contains 14 residues. J gave up 4 bases and V 4 bases, and 5 bases lay outside the gene matches. Germline V gene data show CDR1 as ENHRY and CDR2 as SYGVKD. The CDR3 nucleotides read TGTGCCATCAGTGTGGGACAGCACCCAGATACGCAGTATTTT. This gives the protein CAISVGQHPDTQYF.

This clone turned up a few times. V is TRBV30 and J is TRBJ1-3, with a weak D call TRBD1 (5 bases). V was cut by 3 bases and J by 7 bases, with 10 bases left in between. Germline CDR1 reads GTSNPN; CDR2 reads SVGIG (reference sequence). The CDR3 loop spans 12 amino acids. CDR3 sequence (DNA): TGTGCCTGGAGCGGGGGGTTTAACACCATATATTTT. This gives the protein CAWSGGFNTIYF.

The J gene is TRBJ1-1, the V gene TRBV14; D is possibly TRBD1 (5 bases). This CDR3 comprises 13 residues. Trimming shortened V by 4 bases and J by 0 bases, and 6 bases separated the two germline ends. CDR1 SGHDN and CDR2 FVKESK come from the germline V gene. In DNA form, the CDR3 reads TGTGCCAGCAGCCGACAGCTGAACACTGAAGCTTTCTTT. Translated: CASSRQLNTEAFF.

The chain couples TRBV5-6 to TRBJ1-3; D gene ambiguous. From germline, CDR1 is SGHDT and CDR2 YYEEEE. This CDR3 comprises 15 residues. Trimming stripped 0 bases from V and 0 bases from J, with 7 bases between. The CDR3 DNA reads as TGTGCCAGCAGCTTGGGAGGCGGCTCTGGAAACACCATATATTTT. Amino acid sequence: CASSLGGGSGNTIYF.

The chain is built from TRBV2 and TRBJ1-6; 7 positions match TRBD1. Germline V gene lookup returns CDR1 SNHLY and CDR2 FYNNEI. The CDR3 runs 14 residues. After removal of 7 bases from V and 4 bases from J, the junction contained 4 bases not matched to a gene. CDR3 region: CASIGTVYNSPLHF. The DNA for the CDR3 is TGTGCCAGCATCGGGACAGTTTATAATTCACCCCTCCACTTT.

The chain joins TRBV2 to TRBJ1-1, with D uncertain. The CDR3 length is 13 residues. Germline V lookup: CDR1 SNHLY, CDR2 FYNNEI. Trimming took off 6 bases at V and 2 bases at J, with 10 bases between the two ends. The chain's CDR3 is CASSGKVNTEAFF. CDR3 DNA sequence: TGTGCCAGCAGCGGGAAAGTCAACACTGAAGCTTTCTTT. Supplemented by reference TRBV2 and TRBJ1-1, the full variable domain reads EPEVTQTPSHQVTQMGQEVILRCVPISNHLYFYWYRQILGQKVEFLVSFYNNEISEKSEIFDDQFSVERPDGSNFTLKIRSTKLEDSAMYFCASSGKVNTEAFFGQGTRLTVV.

This clone was found a few times. The chain employs TRBV6-1 and TRBJ2-6, with D perhaps matching TRBD2 (5 bases). This CDR3 is 15 amino acids long. V was trimmed by 7 bases and J by 0 bases, leaving 10 bases between them. Per the germline V gene, CDR1 is MNHNS and CDR2 is SASEGT. This CDR3 is CASTSGSSGANVLTF. The CDR3, as DNA: TGTGCCAGCACGAGCGGCTCCTCTGGGGCCAACGTCCTGACTTTC.

For this clone: Mismatch with germline at one junction end may stem from a read error. The chain joins TRBV19 to TRBJ1-2; D perhaps matches TRBD1 (6 bases). The CDR3 is made up of 17 amino acids. Per the germline V gene, CDR1 is LNHDA and CDR2 is SQIVND (reference sequence). CDR3 bases: TGTGCCGGTAGCCCCCAGAGCAGGGGCATCTTGGGCTATGGCTACACCTTC. It translates to CAGSPQSRGILGYGYTF.

This chain joins TRBV19 and TRBJ2-2, with 7 bases aligning to TRBD1. V lost 4 bases to trimming and J lost 6 bases; unmatched junction nucleotides: 5. Germline CDR1 LNHDA, CDR2 SQIVND (reference sequence). CDR3 length: 14 residues. CDR3 in DNA: TGTGCCAGTAGTACCCGGGACAGACCCGGGGAGCTGTTTTTT. Its protein product is CASSTRDRPGELFF.

A few counts support this clone. The CDR3 sequence is CASSSGGSYNEQFF. The CDR3 nucleotides read TGCGCCAGCAGTAGCGGGGGCTCCTACAATGAGCAGTTCTTC. The chain carries TRBV10-1 and TRBJ2-1; 8 positions match TRBD2. Germline V CDR1 and CDR2: WNHNN, SYGVQD (reference sequence). CDR3 length: 14 residues. The V and J ends lost 5 bases and 0 bases, in that order; junction bases with no gene match: 0.